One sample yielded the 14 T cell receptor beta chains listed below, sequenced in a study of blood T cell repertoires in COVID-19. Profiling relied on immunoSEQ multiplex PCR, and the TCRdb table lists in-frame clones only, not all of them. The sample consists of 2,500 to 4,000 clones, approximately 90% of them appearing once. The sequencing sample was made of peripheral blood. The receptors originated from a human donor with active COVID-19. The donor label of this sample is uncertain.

The CDR3 protein is CASSDDRVSTDTQYF. In DNA form, the CDR3 reads TGTGCCAGCAGTGACGACAGGGTTAGCACAGATACGCAGTATTTT. The rearrangement uses TRBV2 and TRBJ2-3; 7 nucleotides line up with TRBD1. The CDR3 is 15 residues long. Germline V gene sequence: CDR1 SNHLY, CDR2 FYNNEI. Trimming cost V 3 bases and J 0 bases; bases outside gene matches: 3.

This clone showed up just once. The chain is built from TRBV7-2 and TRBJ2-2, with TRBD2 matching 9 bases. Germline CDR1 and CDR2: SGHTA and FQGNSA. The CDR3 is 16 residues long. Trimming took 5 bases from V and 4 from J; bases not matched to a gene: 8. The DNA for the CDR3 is TGTGCCAGCAGCACATTAGCGGGAGCGGGCACCGGGGAGCTGTTTTTT. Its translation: CASSTLAGAGTGELFF.

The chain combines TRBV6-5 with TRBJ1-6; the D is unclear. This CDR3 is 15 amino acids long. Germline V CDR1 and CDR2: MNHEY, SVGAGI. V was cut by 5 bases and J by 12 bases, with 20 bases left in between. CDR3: CASSQPLRPREPLHF. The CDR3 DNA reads TGTGCCAGCAGTCAACCCCTCCGGCCGCGGGAACCCCTCCACTTT.

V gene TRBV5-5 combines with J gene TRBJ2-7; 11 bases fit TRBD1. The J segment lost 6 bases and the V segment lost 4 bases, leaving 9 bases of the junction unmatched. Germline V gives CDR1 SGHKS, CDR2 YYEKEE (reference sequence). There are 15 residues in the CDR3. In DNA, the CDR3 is TGTGCCAGCAGCGACCAGGACAGGGGGCGCATCGAGCAGTACTTC. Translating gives CASSDQDRGRIEQYF.

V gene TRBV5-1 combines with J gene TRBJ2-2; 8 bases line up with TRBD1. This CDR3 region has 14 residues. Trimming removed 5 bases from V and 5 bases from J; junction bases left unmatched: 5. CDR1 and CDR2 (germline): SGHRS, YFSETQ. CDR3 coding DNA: TGCGCCAGCAGAGCACAGGGGGGAACCGGGGAGCTGTTTTTT. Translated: CASRAQGGTGELFF.

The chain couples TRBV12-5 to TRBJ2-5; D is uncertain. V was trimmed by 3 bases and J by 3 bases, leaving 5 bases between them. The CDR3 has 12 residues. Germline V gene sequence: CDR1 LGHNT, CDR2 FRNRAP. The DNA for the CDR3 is TGTGCTAGTGGTTTCCGGGAAGAGACCCAGTACTTC. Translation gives CASGFREETQYF.

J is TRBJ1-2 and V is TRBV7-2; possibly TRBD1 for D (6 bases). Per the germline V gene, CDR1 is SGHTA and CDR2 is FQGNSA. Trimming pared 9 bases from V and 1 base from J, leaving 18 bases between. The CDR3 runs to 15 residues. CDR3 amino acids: CASTPNGQSNYGYTF. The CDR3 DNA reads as TGTGCCAGTACCCCTAACGGACAGAGTAACTATGGCTACACCTTC. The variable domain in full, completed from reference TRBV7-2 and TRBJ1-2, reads GAGVSQSPSNKVTEKGKDVELRCDPISGHTALYWYRQSLGQGLEFLIYFQGNSAPDKSGLPSDRFSAERTGGSVSTLTIQRTQQEDSAVYLCASTPNGQSNYGYTFGSGTRLTVV.

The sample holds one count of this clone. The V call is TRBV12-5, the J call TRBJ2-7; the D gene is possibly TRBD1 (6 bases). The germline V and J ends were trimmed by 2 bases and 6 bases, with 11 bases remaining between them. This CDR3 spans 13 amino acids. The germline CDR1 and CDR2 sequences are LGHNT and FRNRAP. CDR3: CASGLLGTPEQYF. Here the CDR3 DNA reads TGTGCTAGTGGTTTGCTTGGGACACCCGAGCAGTACTTC.

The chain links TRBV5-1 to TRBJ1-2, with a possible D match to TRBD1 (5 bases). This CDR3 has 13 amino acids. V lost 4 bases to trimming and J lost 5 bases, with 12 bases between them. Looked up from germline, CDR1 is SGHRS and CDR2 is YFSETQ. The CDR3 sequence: CASSESGFYGYTF. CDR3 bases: TGCGCCAGCAGCGAGTCAGGGTTTTATGGCTACACCTTC.

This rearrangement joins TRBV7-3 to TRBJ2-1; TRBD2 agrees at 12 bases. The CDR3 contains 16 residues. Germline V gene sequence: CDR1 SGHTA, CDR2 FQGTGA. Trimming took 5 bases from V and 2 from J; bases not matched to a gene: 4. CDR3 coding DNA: TGTGCCAGCAGCGTCTCTAGCGGGGGGGCCTACAATGAGCAGTTCTTC. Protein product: CASSVSSGGAYNEQFF. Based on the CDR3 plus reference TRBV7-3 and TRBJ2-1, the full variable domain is GAGVSQTPSNKVTEKGKYVELRCDPISGHTALYWYRQSLGQGPEFLIYFQGTGAADDSGLPNDRFFAVRPEGSVSTLKIQRTERGDSAVYLCASSVSSGGAYNEQFFGPGTRLTVL.

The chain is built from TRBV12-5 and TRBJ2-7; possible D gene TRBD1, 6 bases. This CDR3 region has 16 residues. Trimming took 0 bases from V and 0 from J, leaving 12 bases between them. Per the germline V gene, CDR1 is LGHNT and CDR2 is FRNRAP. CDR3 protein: CASGLVRDTLSYEQYF. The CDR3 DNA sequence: TGTGCTAGTGGTTTGGTACGGGACACCCTCTCCTACGAGCAGTACTTC.

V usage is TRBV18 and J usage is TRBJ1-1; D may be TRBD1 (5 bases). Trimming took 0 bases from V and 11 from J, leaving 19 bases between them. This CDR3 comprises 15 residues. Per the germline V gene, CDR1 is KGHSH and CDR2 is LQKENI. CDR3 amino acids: CASSPPGWQGSSAFF. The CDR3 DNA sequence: TGTGCCAGCTCACCACCCGGGTGGCAGGGCTCCTCGGCTTTCTTT.

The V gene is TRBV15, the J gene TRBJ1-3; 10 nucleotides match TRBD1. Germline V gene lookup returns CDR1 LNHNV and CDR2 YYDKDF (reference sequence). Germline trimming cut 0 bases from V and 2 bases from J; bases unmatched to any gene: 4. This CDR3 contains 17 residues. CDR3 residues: CATSRDLGTGAGNTIYF. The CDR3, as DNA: TGTGCCACCAGCAGAGATCTCGGGACAGGGGCTGGAAACACCATATATTTT.

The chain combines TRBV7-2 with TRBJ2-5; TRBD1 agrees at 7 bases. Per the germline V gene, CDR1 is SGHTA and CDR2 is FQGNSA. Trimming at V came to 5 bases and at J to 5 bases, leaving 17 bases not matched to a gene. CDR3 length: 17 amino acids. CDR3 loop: CASSAPTGMGMGETQYF. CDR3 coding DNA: TGTGCCAGCAGCGCGCCGACAGGGATGGGGATGGGGGAGACCCAGTACTTC. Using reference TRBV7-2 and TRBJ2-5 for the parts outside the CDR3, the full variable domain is GAGVSQSPSNKVTEKGKDVELRCDPISGHTALYWYRQSLGQGLEFLIYFQGNSAPDKSGLPSDRFSAERTGGSVSTLTIQRTQQEDSAVYLCASSAPTGMGMGETQYFGPGTRLLVL.